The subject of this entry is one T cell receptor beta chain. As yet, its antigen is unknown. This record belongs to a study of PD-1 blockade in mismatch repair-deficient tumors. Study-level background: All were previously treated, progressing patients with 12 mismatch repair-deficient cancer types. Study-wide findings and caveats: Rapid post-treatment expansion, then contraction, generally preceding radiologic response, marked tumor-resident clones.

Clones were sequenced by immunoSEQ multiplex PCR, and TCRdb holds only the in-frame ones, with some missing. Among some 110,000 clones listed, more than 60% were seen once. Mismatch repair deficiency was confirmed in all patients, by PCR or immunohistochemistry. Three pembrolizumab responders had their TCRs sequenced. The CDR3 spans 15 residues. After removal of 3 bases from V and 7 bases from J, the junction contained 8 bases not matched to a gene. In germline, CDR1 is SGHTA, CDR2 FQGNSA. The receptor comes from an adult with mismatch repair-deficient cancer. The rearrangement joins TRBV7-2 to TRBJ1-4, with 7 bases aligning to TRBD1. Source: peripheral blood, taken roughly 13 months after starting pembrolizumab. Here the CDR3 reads CASSLKDRFPEKLFF. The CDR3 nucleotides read TGTGCCAGCAGCTTGAAGGACAGGTTTCCTGAAAAACTGTTTTTT.